A selection of T cell receptor beta chains follows, all from one sample in a study of blood T cell repertoires in COVID-19. Only in-frame clones appear in the TCRdb table, and some are missing; sequencing was by immunoSEQ multiplex PCR. The sample holds approximately 310,000 clones; 80% to 90% are singletons and the top ten take roughly 2.3%. Sequenced sample: PBMCs or T cells enriched from blood (not recorded which). These receptor sequences come from a man under 40 who had recovered from COVID-19. Both conserved end residues are part of each CDR3. The D gene is left open where the match is weak. Not all rows give a size; the values are once, few, many and, for expanded clones, a class.

abundance: .
d_gene: .
j_gene: TRBJ2-6
v_gene: TRBV7-3
CDR3nt: TGTGCCAGCAGCCTAAGCGCGGCCGGGGCCAACGTCCTGACTTTC
CDR3aa: CASSLSAAGANVLTF

abundance: few
d_gene: .
j_gene: TRBJ2-7
v_gene: TRBV7-9
CDR3nt: TGTGCCAGCAGCCCTAGCCCGGCGCTCTACGAGCAGTACTTC
CDR3aa: CASSPSPALYEQYF

abundance: .
d_gene: .
j_gene: TRBJ2-3
v_gene: TRBV7-2
CDR3nt: TGTGCCAGCAGCTTAGGCGGCACAAACACAGATACGCAGTATTTT
CDR3aa: CASSLGGTNTDTQYF

abundance: .
d_gene: .
j_gene: TRBJ1-1
v_gene: TRBV2
CDR3nt: TGTGCCAGCAGTGAAGAGGGGCTGGGCACTGAAGCTTTCTTT
CDR3aa: CASSEEGLGTEAFF

abundance: .
d_gene: .
j_gene: TRBJ1-5
v_gene: TRBV6-5
CDR3nt: TGTGCCAGCAAGGACAGCCACCCGGTGCAGCCCCAGCATTTT
CDR3aa: CASKDSHPVQPQHF

abundance: .
d_gene: .
j_gene: TRBJ1-1
v_gene: TRBV18
CDR3nt: TGTGCCAGCTCACTACGACAGAACACTGAAGCTTTCTTT
CDR3aa: CASSLRQNTEAFF

abundance: .
d_gene: TRBD1
j_gene: TRBJ1-6
v_gene: TRBV5-1
CDR3nt: TGCGCCAGCAGCCCGGGACAGTCCAATTCACCCCTCCACTTT
CDR3aa: CASSPGQSNSPLHF

abundance: few
d_gene: TRBD1
j_gene: TRBJ2-5
v_gene: TRBV11-2
CDR3nt: TGTGCCAGCAGCTCAATCAGAAGGACAGGGGGCGAAAAGACCCAGTACTTC
CDR3aa: CASSSIRRTGGEKTQYF

abundance: few
d_gene: .
j_gene: TRBJ1-5
v_gene: TRBV11-2
CDR3nt: TGTGCCAGCAGCTTAGAGAGCGCGGGGCCCCAGCATTTT
CDR3aa: CASSLESAGPQHF

abundance: .
d_gene: .
j_gene: TRBJ2-5
v_gene: TRBV7-2
CDR3nt: TGTGCCAGCAGCTTAGTCTGGCGGGGAACCCAAGAGACCCAGTACTTC
CDR3aa: CASSLVWRGTQETQYF

abundance: .
d_gene: .
j_gene: TRBJ1-3
v_gene: TRBV5-6
CDR3nt: TGTGCCAGCAGCCCTTTGGGCGCTGGAAACACCATATATTTT
CDR3aa: CASSPLGAGNTIYF

abundance: few
d_gene: .
j_gene: TRBJ1-2
v_gene: TRBV7-2
CDR3nt: TGTGCCAGCAGTCAGGACTATGGCTACACCTTC
CDR3aa: CASSQDYGYTF

abundance: .
d_gene: .
j_gene: TRBJ1-5
v_gene: TRBV5-6
CDR3nt: TGTGCCAGCAGCTTGGGAGGGTTACAGCCCCAGCATTTT
CDR3aa: CASSLGGLQPQHF

abundance: .
d_gene: .
j_gene: TRBJ2-1
v_gene: TRBV2
CDR3nt: TGTGCCAGCAGTTTCGGGAGCCACTACAATGAGCAGTTCTTC
CDR3aa: CASSFGSHYNEQFF

abundance: .
d_gene: TRBD1
j_gene: TRBJ1-5
v_gene: TRBV24-1
CDR3nt: TGTGCCACCAGTGATAAGGACAGGGATCAGCCCCAGCATTTT
CDR3aa: CATSDKDRDQPQHF

abundance: .
d_gene: .
j_gene: TRBJ1-1
v_gene: TRBV2
CDR3nt: TGTGCCAGCAGGCACAAGTTATACACTGAAGCTTTCTTT
CDR3aa: CASRHKLYTEAFF

abundance: .
d_gene: .
j_gene: TRBJ2-2
v_gene: TRBV5-6
CDR3nt: TGTGCCAGCAGCTTGGATAGGGGTGCCGGGGAGCTGTTTTTT
CDR3aa: CASSLDRGAGELFF

abundance: once
d_gene: TRBD1
j_gene: TRBJ2-7
v_gene: TRBV7-8
CDR3nt: TGTGCCAGCAGGGCCGGGACAGTGATCTCCTACGAGCAGTACTTC
CDR3aa: CASRAGTVISYEQYF

abundance: .
d_gene: .
j_gene: TRBJ1-1
v_gene: TRBV5-1
CDR3nt: TGCGCCAGCAGCTTGACAGGAAACACTGAAGCTTTCTTT
CDR3aa: CASSLTGNTEAFF

abundance: .
d_gene: .
j_gene: TRBJ2-3
v_gene: TRBV21-1
CDR3nt: TGTGCCAGCAGCACCTTGGGCGGGGGGGTCACAGATACGCAGTATTTT
CDR3aa: CASSTLGGGVTDTQYF

abundance: .
d_gene: .
j_gene: TRBJ1-5
v_gene: TRBV19
CDR3nt: TGTGCCAGTAGTATATATCCGGGAGGCAATCAGCCCCAGCATTTT
CDR3aa: CASSIYPGGNQPQHF

abundance: .
d_gene: .
j_gene: TRBJ1-5
v_gene: TRBV7-2
CDR3nt: TGTGCCAGCAGCCCTCAGCGGGGTTGGGGTCAGCCCCAGCATTTT
CDR3aa: CASSPQRGWGQPQHF

abundance: once
d_gene: .
j_gene: TRBJ1-2
v_gene: TRBV10-3
CDR3nt: TGTGCCTCGTACCCGGGACAATTCCCCTCAGCTAACTATGGCTACACCTTC
CDR3aa: CASYPGQFPSANYGYTF

abundance: .
d_gene: .
j_gene: TRBJ1-1
v_gene: TRBV19
CDR3nt: TGTGCCAGTAGTGCCACGAGGGACACTGAAGCTTTCTTT
CDR3aa: CASSATRDTEAFF

abundance: .
d_gene: TRBD1
j_gene: TRBJ2-4
v_gene: TRBV5-1
CDR3nt: TGCGCCAGCAGCCCGATTCCCGGACAGGAAAACATTCAGTACTTC
CDR3aa: CASSPIPGQENIQYF

abundance: .
d_gene: TRBD2
j_gene: TRBJ2-3
v_gene: TRBV7-9
CDR3nt: TGTGCCAGCAGCCCCGGGGGGGGCGGCACAGATACGCAGTATTTT
CDR3aa: CASSPGGGGTDTQYF

abundance: .
d_gene: TRBD1
j_gene: TRBJ2-2
v_gene: TRBV5-1
CDR3nt: TGCGCCAGCAGTCCCGCAGGGGGAACCGGGGAGCTGTTTTTT
CDR3aa: CASSPAGGTGELFF

abundance: once
d_gene: TRBD2
j_gene: TRBJ2-7
v_gene: TRBV2
CDR3nt: TGTGCCATCGGGGGAGGGGACTACTCCTACGAGCAGTACTTC
CDR3aa: CAIGGGDYSYEQYF